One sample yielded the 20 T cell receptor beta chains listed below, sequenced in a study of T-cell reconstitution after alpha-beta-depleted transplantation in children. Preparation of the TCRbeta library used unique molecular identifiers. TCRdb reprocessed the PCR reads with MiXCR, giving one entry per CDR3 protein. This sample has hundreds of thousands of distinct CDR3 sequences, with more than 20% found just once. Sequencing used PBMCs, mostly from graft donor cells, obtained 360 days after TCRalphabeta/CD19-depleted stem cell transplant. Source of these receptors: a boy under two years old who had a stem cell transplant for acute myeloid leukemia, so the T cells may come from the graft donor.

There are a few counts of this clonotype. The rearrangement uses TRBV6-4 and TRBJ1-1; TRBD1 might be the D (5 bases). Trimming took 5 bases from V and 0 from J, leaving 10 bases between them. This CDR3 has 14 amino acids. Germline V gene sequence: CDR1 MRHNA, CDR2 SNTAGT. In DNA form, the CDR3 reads TGTGCCAGCAGTACGGGGCAGGTGAACACTGAAGCTTTCTTT. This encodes CASSTGQVNTEAFF.

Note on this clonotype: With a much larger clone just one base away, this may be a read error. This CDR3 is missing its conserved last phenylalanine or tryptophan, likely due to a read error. CDR3 protein: CASSVGTSGNTIYI. Here the CDR3 DNA reads TGTGCCAGCAGCGTTGGGACAAGTGGAAACACCATATATATT. This chain uses TRBV12-3 or TRBV12-4 with TRBJ1-3, with a weak D call TRBD1 (6 bases). V was pared by 6 bases and J by 3 bases, with 12 bases between. The CDR3 is 14 residues long.

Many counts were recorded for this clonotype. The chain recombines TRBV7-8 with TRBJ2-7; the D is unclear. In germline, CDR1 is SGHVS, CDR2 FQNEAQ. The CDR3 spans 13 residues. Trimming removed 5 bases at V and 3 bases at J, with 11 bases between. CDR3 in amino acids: CASSHLMRYEQYV. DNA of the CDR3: TGTGCCAGCAGCCACCTCATGCGCTACGAGCAGTACGTC.

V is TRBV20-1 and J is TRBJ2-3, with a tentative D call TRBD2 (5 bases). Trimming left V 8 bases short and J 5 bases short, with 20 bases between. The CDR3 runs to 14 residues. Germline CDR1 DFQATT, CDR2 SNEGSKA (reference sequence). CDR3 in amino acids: CSPSDNGVKDTQYF. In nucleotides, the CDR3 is TGCAGTCCCTCCGATAACGGGGTCAAAGATACGCAGTATTTT.

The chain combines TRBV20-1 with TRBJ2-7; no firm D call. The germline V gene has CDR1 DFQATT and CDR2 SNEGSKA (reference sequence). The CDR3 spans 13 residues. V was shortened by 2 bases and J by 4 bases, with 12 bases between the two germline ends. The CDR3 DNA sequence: TGCAGTGCTAGATCGAGGTTTCTATACGAGCAGTACGTC. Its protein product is CSARSRFLYEQYV.

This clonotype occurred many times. The CDR3 region is CASSFGQGETQYF. The CDR3 nucleotides read TGTGCCAGCAGCTTTGGACAGGGAGAGACCCAGTACTTC. This chain connects TRBV7-9 to TRBJ2-5, with 8 nucleotides matching TRBD1. CDR1 is SEHNR and CDR2 is FQNEAQ in the germline V gene (reference sequence). CDR3 length: 13 residues. J lost 4 bases, V lost 3 bases, and 1 base had no gene match.

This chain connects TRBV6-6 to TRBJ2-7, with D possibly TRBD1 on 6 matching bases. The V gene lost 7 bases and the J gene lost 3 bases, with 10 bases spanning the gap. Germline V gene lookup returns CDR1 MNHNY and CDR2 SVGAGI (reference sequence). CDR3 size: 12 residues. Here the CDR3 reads CASTGRGYEQYF. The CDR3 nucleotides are TGTGCCAGCACCGGCAGGGGCTACGAGCAGTACTTC.

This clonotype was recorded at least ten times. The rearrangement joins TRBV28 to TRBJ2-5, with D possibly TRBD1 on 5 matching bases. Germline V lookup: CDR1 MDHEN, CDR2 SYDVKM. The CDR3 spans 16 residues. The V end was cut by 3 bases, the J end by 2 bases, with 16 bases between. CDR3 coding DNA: TGTGCCAGCAGTTTCTTTCCACAGGTAGCACAAGAGACCCAGTACTTC. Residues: CASSFFPQVAQETQYF. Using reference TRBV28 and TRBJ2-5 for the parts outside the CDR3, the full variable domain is DVKVTQSSRYLVKRTGEKVFLECVQDMDHENMFWYRQDPGLGLRLIYFSYDVKMKEKGDIPEGYSVSREKKERFSLILESASTNQTSMYLCASSFFPQVAQETQYFGPGTRLLVL.

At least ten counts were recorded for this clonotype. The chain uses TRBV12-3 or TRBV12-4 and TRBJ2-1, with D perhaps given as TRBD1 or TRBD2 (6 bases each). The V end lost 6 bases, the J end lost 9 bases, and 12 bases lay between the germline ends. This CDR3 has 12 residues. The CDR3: CASSPGEAEQFF. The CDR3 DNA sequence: TGTGCCAGCAGCCCAGGGGAGGCTGAGCAGTTCTTC.

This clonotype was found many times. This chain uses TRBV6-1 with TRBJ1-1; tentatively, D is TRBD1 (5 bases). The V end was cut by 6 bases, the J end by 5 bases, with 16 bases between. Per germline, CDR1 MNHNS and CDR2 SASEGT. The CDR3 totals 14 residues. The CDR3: CASRDWGDGTEAFF. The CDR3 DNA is TGTGCCAGCAGGGACTGGGGCGACGGTACTGAAGCTTTCTTT.

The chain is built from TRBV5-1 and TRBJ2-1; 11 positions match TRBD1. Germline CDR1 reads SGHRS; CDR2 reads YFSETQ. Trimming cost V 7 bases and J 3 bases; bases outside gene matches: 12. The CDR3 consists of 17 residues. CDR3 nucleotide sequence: TGCGCCAGCGTGCGTGGTCCGGGACAGGGGGTCTACAATGAGCAGTTCTTC. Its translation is CASVRGPGQGVYNEQFF.

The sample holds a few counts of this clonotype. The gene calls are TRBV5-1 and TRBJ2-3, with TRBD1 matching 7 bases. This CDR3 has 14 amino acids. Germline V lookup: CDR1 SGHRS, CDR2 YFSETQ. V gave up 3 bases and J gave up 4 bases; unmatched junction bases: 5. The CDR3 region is CASSSRQGSDTQYF. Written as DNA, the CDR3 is TGCGCCAGCAGCTCTCGACAGGGCTCAGATACGCAGTATTTT. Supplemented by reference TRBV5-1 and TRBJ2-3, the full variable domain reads KAGVTQTPRYLIKTRGQQVTLSCSPISGHRSVSWYQQTPGQGLQFLFEYFSETQRNKGNFPGRFSGRQFSNSRSEMNVSTLELGDSALYLCASSSRQGSDTQYFGPGTRLTVL.

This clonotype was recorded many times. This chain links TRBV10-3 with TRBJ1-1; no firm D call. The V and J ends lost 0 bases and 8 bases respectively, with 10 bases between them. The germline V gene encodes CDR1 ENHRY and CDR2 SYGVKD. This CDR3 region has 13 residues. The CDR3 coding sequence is TGTGCCATCAGTGAGTCTAATGAGGGAGAAGCTTTCTTT. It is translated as CAISESNEGEAFF.

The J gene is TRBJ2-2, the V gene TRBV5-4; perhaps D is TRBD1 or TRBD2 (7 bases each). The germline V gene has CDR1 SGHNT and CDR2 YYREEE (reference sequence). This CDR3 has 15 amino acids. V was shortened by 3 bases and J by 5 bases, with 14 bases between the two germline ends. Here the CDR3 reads CASSSGGARTGELFF. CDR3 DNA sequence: TGTGCCAGCAGCTCAGGGGGGGCGAGGACCGGGGAGCTGTTTTTT.

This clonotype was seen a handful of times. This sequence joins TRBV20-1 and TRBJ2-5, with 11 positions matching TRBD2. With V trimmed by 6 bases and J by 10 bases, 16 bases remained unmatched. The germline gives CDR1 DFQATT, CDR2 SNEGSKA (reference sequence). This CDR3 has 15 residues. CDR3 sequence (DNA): TGCAGTGCCAAACAAGACTTACCTAGCGGGAGGAGCCAGTACTTC. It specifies CSAKQDLPSGRSQYF.

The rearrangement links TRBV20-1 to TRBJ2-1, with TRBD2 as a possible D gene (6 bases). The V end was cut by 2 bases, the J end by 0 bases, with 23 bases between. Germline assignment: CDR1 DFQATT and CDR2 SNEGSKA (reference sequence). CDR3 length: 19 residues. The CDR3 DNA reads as TGCAGTGCTAGAACGACTAGTTGGGCGCCGCTGAGCTCCTACAATGAGCAGTTCTTC. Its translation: CSARTTSWAPLSSYNEQFF.

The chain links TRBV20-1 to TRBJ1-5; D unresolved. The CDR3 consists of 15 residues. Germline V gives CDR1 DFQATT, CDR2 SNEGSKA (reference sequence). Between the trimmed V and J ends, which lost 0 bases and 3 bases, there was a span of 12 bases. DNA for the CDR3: TGCAGTGCTAGAGATCCCTCGACTTACAATCAGCCCCAGCATTTT. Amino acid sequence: CSARDPSTYNQPQHF.

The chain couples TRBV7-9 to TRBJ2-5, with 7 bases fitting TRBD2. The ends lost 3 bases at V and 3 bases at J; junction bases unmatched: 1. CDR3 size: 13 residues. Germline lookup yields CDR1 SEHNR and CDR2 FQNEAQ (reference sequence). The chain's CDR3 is CASSFTSEETQYF. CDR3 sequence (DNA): TGTGCCAGCAGCTTCACTAGCGAAGAGACCCAGTACTTC.

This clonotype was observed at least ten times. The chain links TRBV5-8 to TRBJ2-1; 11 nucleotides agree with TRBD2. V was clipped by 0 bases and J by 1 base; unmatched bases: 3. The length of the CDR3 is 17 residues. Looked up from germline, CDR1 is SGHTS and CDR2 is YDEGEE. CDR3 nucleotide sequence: TGTGCCAGCAGCTTGGCAGGGACTAGCGGATCCTACAATGAGCAGTTCTTC. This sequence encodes CASSLAGTSGSYNEQFF.

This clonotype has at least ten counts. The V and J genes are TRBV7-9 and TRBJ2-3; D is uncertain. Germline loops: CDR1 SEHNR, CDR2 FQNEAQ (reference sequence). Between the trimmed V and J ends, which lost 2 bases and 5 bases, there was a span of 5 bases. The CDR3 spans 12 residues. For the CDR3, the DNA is TGTGCCAGCAGCTTACGGGTAGATACGCAGTATTTT. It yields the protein CASSLRVDTQYF.